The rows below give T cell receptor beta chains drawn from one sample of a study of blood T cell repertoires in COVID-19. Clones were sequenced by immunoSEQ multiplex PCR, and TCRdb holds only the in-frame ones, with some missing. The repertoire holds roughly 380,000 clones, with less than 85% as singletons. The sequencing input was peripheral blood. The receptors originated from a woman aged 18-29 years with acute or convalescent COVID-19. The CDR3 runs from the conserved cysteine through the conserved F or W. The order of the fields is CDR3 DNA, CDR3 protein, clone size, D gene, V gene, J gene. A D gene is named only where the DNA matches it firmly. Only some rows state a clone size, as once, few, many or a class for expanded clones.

TGTGCCAGCAGCGCACCGGAGGGGTTGAACACTGAAGCTTTCTTT	CASSAPEGLNTEAFF	once	-	TRBV9	TRBJ1-1
TGTGCCAGCAGTTTCCGGGAGTACACTGAAGCTTTCTTT	CASSFREYTEAFF	-	-	TRBV28	TRBJ1-1
TGTGCCAGCAGCCGGACAGCATCGAGTGAAAAACTGTTTTTT	CASSRTASSEKLFF	many	-	TRBV7-9	TRBJ1-4
TGTGCCAGCACCGGTCCGGGACAGGGGAATGAAAAACTGTTTTTT	CASTGPGQGNEKLFF	-	TRBD1	TRBV7-9	TRBJ1-4
TGTGCCAGCAGCTTAGAGGTAGCGGGGGGAGAGACCCAGTACTTC	CASSLEVAGGETQYF	once	TRBD2	TRBV7-2	TRBJ2-5
TGTGCCTGGTCCGTCGGGGACGAGCAGTACTTC	CAWSVGDEQYF	-	-	TRBV30	TRBJ2-7
TGTGCCACCAGTGATGCTAGCGGGAGGAATGCAGATACGCAGTATTTT	CATSDASGRNADTQYF	-	TRBD2	TRBV24-1	TRBJ2-3
TGCGCCAGCAAACCGAGGGGGGGCATAGACAATGAGCAGTTCTTC	CASKPRGGIDNEQFF	-	-	TRBV5-1	TRBJ2-1
TGTGCCAGCCAAGATACTCGGACAGGCTTAGCTAACTATGGCTACACCTTC	CASQDTRTGLANYGYTF	-	TRBD1	TRBV19	TRBJ1-2
TGTGCCAGCAGCTTCGACGGTAGCGGGGCCTACGAGCAGTACTTC	CASSFDGSGAYEQYF	-	TRBD2	TRBV7-2	TRBJ2-7
TGCGCCAGCAGCGACGATTTTAGAGGGTACACTGAAGCTTTCTTT	CASSDDFRGYTEAFF	-	-	TRBV4-1	TRBJ1-1
TGTGCCAGCAGTGAGCGGACTAGCGGCTACTTC	CASSERTSGYF	-	TRBD2	TRBV2	TRBJ2-5
TGTGCCAGCAGCCAAGATGAAGGAGAAAAAGGATACGAGCAGTACTTC	CASSQDEGEKGYEQYF	-	-	TRBV3-1/TRBV3-2	TRBJ2-7
TGTGCCAGCAGCTTAGAAACACGGGGGCCCCTCCACTTT	CASSLETRGPLHF	-	-	TRBV13	TRBJ1-6
TGCGCCAGCAACTCAAACCCGGGACAGGGGCCATTGAGCTACGAGCAGTACTTC	CASNSNPGQGPLSYEQYF	-	TRBD1	TRBV23-1	TRBJ2-7
TGTGCCAGTAGTTTTAGCGCCCAATCCTACAATGAGCAGTTCTTC	CASSFSAQSYNEQFF	-	-	TRBV19	TRBJ2-1
TGCGCCAGCAGCTCGGGACAGGGTGAAAAACTGTTTTTT	CASSSGQGEKLFF	-	TRBD1	TRBV4-1	TRBJ1-4
TGTGCCAGTAGTCCGGGGTATAGCAATCAGCCCCAGCATTTT	CASSPGYSNQPQHF	-	-	TRBV19	TRBJ1-5
TGTGCCAGCAGCTACGGGACTTTACAAGAGACCCAGTACTTC	CASSYGTLQETQYF	-	-	TRBV11-2	TRBJ2-5
TGTGCCAGCAGTGGGGGACAGGCGGCGCATTCTCTGTGGACTGAAGCTTTCTTT	CASSGGQAAHSLWTEAFF	-	TRBD1	TRBV6-1	TRBJ1-1
TGTGCCAGCAGCCTAGAGACAGGGATCTCCTACGAGCAGTACTTC	CASSLETGISYEQYF	once	TRBD1	TRBV7-6	TRBJ2-7
TGTGCCAGCAGCGTGGGCAGGGACTATAATTCACCCCTCCACTTT	CASSVGRDYNSPLHF	-	-	TRBV5-4	TRBJ1-6
TGTGCCAGCAGCAGAGGCGACAGGGTTGGAGGCTACACCTTC	CASSRGDRVGGYTF	few	TRBD1	TRBV14	TRBJ1-2
TGTGCCAGCAGCGTCAGGGAGGCCTATGGCTACACCTTC	CASSVREAYGYTF	-	-	TRBV7-2	TRBJ1-2
TGCGCCAGCAGCCAAAGCAGGACCGGGGACACTGAAGCTTTCTTT	CASSQSRTGDTEAFF	-	-	TRBV4-1	TRBJ1-1
TGTGCCAGCAGCCCCACAAGGGGAGGGACGAACTTGTTAAATGGCTACACCTTC	CASSPTRGGTNLLNGYTF	few	-	TRBV14	TRBJ1-2
TGTGCCAGCAGTTACACCTTAGCGGGGATCTCGACCCAGTACTTC	CASSYTLAGISTQYF	-	TRBD2	TRBV6-2/TRBV6-3	TRBJ2-5
TGTGCCACTCGGGACAGGGCCTCCTACGAGCAGTACTTC	CATRDRASYEQYF	-	TRBD1	TRBV14	TRBJ2-7
TGTGCCAGCAGCTTCGGGACAGATGAAGGCTACACCTTC	CASSFGTDEGYTF	-	TRBD1	TRBV7-9	TRBJ1-2
TGTGCCAGCAGTTTAGTCGCCGACGGCCGCGGGTCGAACTATGGCTACACCTTC	CASSLVADGRGSNYGYTF	-	-	TRBV28	TRBJ1-2
TGTGCCAGCACCGGGAACGGGAGTTATGAGACCCAGTACTTC	CASTGNGSYETQYF	once	-	TRBV7-9	TRBJ2-5
TGCACCAGCAGCTACAGGAATTCACCCCTCCACTTT	CTSSYRNSPLHF	-	-	TRBV1	TRBJ1-6
TGTGCCAGCAGTTTCAGGTGGTCTAATGAAAAACTGTTTTTT	CASSFRWSNEKLFF	-	-	TRBV28	TRBJ1-4
TGTGCCAGCAGCCCCCTCGGGTCAATCTCCGGAAACACCATATATTTT	CASSPLGSISGNTIYF	-	-	TRBV14	TRBJ1-3
TGTGCCAGCAGTCCGGACAGGAATAATGAAAAACTGTTTTTT	CASSPDRNNEKLFF	-	TRBD1	TRBV28	TRBJ1-4
TGCAGCGTGATTCAGGGAAACACTGAAGCTTTCTTT	CSVIQGNTEAFF	once	-	TRBV29-1	TRBJ1-1
TGTGCCAGTAGTATCAGGGATAGCAATTCACCCCTCCACTTT	CASSIRDSNSPLHF	few	-	TRBV19	TRBJ1-6
TGTGCCAGCTCACCGGGGACAGGGGGTGACTATGGCTACACCTTC	CASSPGTGGDYGYTF	-	TRBD1	TRBV18	TRBJ1-2
TGTGCCAGCAGTTTAGTGGGGCATGGTCAGCCCCAGCATTTT	CASSLVGHGQPQHF	-	-	TRBV28	TRBJ1-5
TGTGCCAGCAAACCAGCCTCGAGAGGGACTAGAGGAACTGGGGCCAACGTCCTGACTTTC	CASKPASRGTRGTGANVLTF	-	TRBD2	TRBV2	TRBJ2-6
TGTGCCAGCAGCCAAGCTGGGGCCGGGAATGAAAAACTGTTTTTT	CASSQAGAGNEKLFF	-	-	TRBV3-1/TRBV3-2	TRBJ1-4
TGTGCCAGCAGGACGACCGGGACAGGGAGTTCGGATACGCAGTATTTT	CASRTTGTGSSDTQYF	-	TRBD1	TRBV5-6	TRBJ2-3
TGTGCCAGCAGCTTGTGGGAGTACGGGGGCGAGCAGTACTTC	CASSLWEYGGEQYF	-	-	TRBV5-4	TRBJ2-7
TGTGCCAGCACCCAGACCTCAGGGTCACGGGGGGGCTACACCTTC	CASTQTSGSRGGYTF	-	-	TRBV28	TRBJ1-2
TGTGCCAGCAGCGTAGGGGCACCTGCTAACTATGGCTACACCTTC	CASSVGAPANYGYTF	-	-	TRBV9	TRBJ1-2
TGTGCCAGCAGTGAGGCAGGGGCTGGAAACACCATATATTTT	CASSEAGAGNTIYF	-	-	TRBV25-1	TRBJ1-3
TGTGCCAGCAGTTTAGTCCTGGGTGGGGACAGATATAGCAATCAGCCCCAGCATTTT	CASSLVLGGDRYSNQPQHF	-	TRBD1	TRBV28	TRBJ1-5
TGCGCCAGCAGCCAAGAGCGGCGGGAGGGCTACAATGAGCAGTTCTTC	CASSQERREGYNEQFF	-	TRBD2	TRBV4-1	TRBJ2-1
TGTGCCAGCAGCCCGACAGGGGAGGACACTGAAGCTTTCTTT	CASSPTGEDTEAFF	-	TRBD1	TRBV7-3	TRBJ1-1
TGTGCCAGCAGTGAGGTACAGGACTATGGCTACACCTTC	CASSEVQDYGYTF	-	-	TRBV6-1	TRBJ1-2
TGTGCCAGCAGCTTGGTAGGACTAGCGCTGGGAGATACGCAGTATTTT	CASSLVGLALGDTQYF	-	TRBD2	TRBV5-6	TRBJ2-3
TGCGCCAGCAGTCCGAACAACAGGGGCGACGAGCAGTACTTC	CASSPNNRGDEQYF	-	TRBD1	TRBV4-1	TRBJ2-7
TGTGCCAGCAGTTCCACCGGGACAGAGCAGTACTTC	CASSSTGTEQYF	-	-	TRBV27	TRBJ2-7
TGTGCCAGTAGTCTAGACGTTAACGAGGTGAGAAATCAGCCCCAGCATTTT	CASSLDVNEVRNQPQHF	-	-	TRBV19	TRBJ1-5
TGTGCCAGCAGCAAGACAGGGGGTGCCTATGGCTACACCTTC	CASSKTGGAYGYTF	few	TRBD1	TRBV7-8	TRBJ1-2